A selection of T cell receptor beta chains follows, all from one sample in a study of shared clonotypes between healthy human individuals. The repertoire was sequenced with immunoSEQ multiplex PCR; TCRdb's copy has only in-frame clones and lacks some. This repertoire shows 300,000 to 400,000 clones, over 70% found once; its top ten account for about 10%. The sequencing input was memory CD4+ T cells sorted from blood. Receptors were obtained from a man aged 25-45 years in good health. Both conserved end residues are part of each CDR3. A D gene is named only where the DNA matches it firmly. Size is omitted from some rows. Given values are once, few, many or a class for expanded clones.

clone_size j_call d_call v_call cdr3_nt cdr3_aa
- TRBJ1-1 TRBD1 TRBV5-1 TGCGCCAGCAGCTACGGACAGGGGGCAGCTTTCTTT CASSYGQGAAFF
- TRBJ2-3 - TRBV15 TGTGCCACCACCTCGGGGACAGATACGCAGTATTTT CATTSGTDTQYF
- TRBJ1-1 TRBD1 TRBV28 TGTGCCAGCAGTCGCGGAGACCACAGGGGGAGAGCTGAAGCTTTCTTT CASSRGDHRGRAEAFF
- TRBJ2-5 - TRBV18 TGTGCCAGCTCACCCTCCGGGGCGGATTTAGAGACCCAGTACTTC CASSPSGADLETQYF
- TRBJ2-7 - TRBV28 TGTGCCAGCAACCCACAGGGAGCCTACGAGCAGTACTTC CASNPQGAYEQYF
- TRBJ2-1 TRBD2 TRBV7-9 TGTGCCAGCAGGTCCCTAGCGGGAGGTGGCAATGAGCAGTTCTTC CASRSLAGGGNEQFF
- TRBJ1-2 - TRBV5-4 TGTGCCAGCAGCTTGGCGGGGGGGGTAATCGGCTACACCTTC CASSLAGGVIGYTF
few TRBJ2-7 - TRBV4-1 TGCGCCAGCAGCCAAGCAAGCGTCGGGACCTACGAGCAGTACTTC CASSQASVGTYEQYF
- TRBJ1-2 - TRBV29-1 TGCAGCGTCCGTGAGGGGAGTAACTATGGCTACACCTTC CSVREGSNYGYTF
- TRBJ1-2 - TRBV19 TGTGCCAGTAGTATTTCCGTAGGGGGAAATGGCTACACCTTC CASSISVGGNGYTF
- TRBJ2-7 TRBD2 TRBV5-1 TGCGCCAGCAGCTTGGGGGGTCTAGCGGGAGGCGAGCAGTACTTC CASSLGGLAGGEQYF
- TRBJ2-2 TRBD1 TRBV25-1 TGTGCCAGCAGTGACGCCGGGACAGGGGTAACCGGGGAGCTGTTTTTT CASSDAGTGVTGELFF
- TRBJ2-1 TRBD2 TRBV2 TGTGCCAGCAGGACGACTAGCGGGAGGGTGAATGAGCAGTTCTTC CASRTTSGRVNEQFF
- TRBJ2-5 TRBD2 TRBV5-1 TGCGCCAGCAGCACCGGGACTAGCGGCCCGGAGACCCAGTACTTC CASSTGTSGPETQYF
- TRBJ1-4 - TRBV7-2 TGTGCCAGCAGCTTAGTCGCTGGGGTTGAAAAACTGTTTTTT CASSLVAGVEKLFF
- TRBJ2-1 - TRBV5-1 TGCGCCAGCAGATCAGGAACAGAGGGGAACAATGAGCAGTTCTTC CASRSGTEGNNEQFF
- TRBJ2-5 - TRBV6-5 TGTGCCAGCAGTTACTCGAGAGGAGAGACCCAGTACTTC CASSYSRGETQYF
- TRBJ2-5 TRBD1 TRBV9 TGTGCCAGCAGCGTAGCCCTCGGGACAGACACCCAAGAGACCCAGTACTTC CASSVALGTDTQETQYF
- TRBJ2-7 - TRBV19 TGTGCCACCAGACAGGATTTAGGCTCCTACGAGCAGTACTTC CATRQDLGSYEQYF
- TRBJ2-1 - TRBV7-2 TGTGCCAGCATCCCTTCCGGGTACTACAATGAGCAGTTCTTC CASIPSGYYNEQFF
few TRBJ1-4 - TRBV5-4 TGTGCCAGCAGCACCACAACTAATGAAAAACTGTTTTTT CASSTTTNEKLFF
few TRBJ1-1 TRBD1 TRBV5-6 TGTGCCAGCAGCCCCTGGGACAGACCGAACACTGAAGCTTTCTTT CASSPWDRPNTEAFF
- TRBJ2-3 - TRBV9 TGTGCCAGCAGCGTCGGGGAATCTACGCAGTATTTT CASSVGESTQYF
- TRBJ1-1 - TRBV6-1 TGTGCCAGCCTAGGAAACCGCGTGAACACTGAAGCTTTCTTT CASLGNRVNTEAFF
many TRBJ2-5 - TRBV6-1 TGTGCCAGCAGGACTAGTGCGGAGACCCAGTACTTC CASRTSAETQYF
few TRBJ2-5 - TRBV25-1 TGTGCCAGCAGTGCCCGGGAGTCCGATAAACAAGAAGAGACCCAGTACTTC CASSARESDKQEETQYF
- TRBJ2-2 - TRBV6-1 TGTGCCAGCAGTTTGGACAGCACCGGGGAGCTGTTTTTT CASSLDSTGELFF
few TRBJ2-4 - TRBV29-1 TGCAGCGTAATCTATCACAGCGGCAGCATTCAGTACTTC CSVIYHSGSIQYF
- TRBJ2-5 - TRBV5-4 TGTGCCAGCAGCTTGGACGCCGGGACCGAGACCCAGTACTTC CASSLDAGTETQYF
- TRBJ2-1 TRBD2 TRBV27 TGTGCCAGCAGTCCCCTAGCGGGAGGGAGCGATGAGCAGTTCTTC CASSPLAGGSDEQFF
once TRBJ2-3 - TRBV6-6 TGTGCCAGCAGTCGTGTCACAGATACGCAGTATTTT CASSRVTDTQYF
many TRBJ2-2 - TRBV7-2 TGTGCCAGCAGCTGGTTTGGGGATAATCTCCCCACCGGGGAGCTGTTTTTT CASSWFGDNLPTGELFF
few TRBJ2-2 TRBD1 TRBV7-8 TGTGCCAGCAGCTCAGTGCGAAGGGGGCTGGGCACCGGGGAGCTGTTTTTT CASSSVRRGLGTGELFF
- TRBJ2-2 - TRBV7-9 TGTGCCAGCAGCTTATCCGGACTGACGAACACCGGGGAGCTGTTTTTT CASSLSGLTNTGELFF
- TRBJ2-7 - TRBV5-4 TGTGCCAGCAGCTCCGGTGTGACAGTATTCGAGCAGTACTTC CASSSGVTVFEQYF
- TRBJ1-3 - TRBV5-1 TGCGCCAGCACCGCGGGGAGCCACTCTGGAAACACCATATATTTT CASTAGSHSGNTIYF
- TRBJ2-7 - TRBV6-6 TGTGCCAGCAGTTACTCTCAGGGGACCCCGCCCTACGAGCAGTACTTC CASSYSQGTPPYEQYF
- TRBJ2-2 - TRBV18 TGTGCCAGCTCAATTAGCGGCACCGCGAACACCGGGGAGCTGTTTTTT CASSISGTANTGELFF
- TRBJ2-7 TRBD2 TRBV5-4 TGTGCCAGCAGCTTAGGGAGCGGGAGAAACTCGTACGAGCAGTACTTC CASSLGSGRNSYEQYF
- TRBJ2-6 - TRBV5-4 TGTGCCAGCAGCTTGGACGGATCTGGGGCCAACGTCCTGACTTTC CASSLDGSGANVLTF
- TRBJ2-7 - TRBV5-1 TGCGCCAGCAGCTTGGGCGGGACCACCTACGAGCAGTACTTC CASSLGGTTYEQYF
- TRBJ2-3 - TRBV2 TGTGCCAGCAGTGTGAGGGTTACGCAGTATTTT CASSVRVTQYF
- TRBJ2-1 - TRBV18 TGTGCCAGCTCAGAGGAACTGTCCTCCTACAATGAGCAGTTCTTC CASSEELSSYNEQFF
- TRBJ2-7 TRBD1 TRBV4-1 TGCGCCAGCAGCCAAGTAGTGGGAAGGACAGGGCTCAACGAGCAGTACTTC CASSQVVGRTGLNEQYF
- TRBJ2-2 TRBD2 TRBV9 TGTGCCAGCAGCCCCCATGGAGCTAGCGGTAAAACCGGGGAGCTGTTTTTT CASSPHGASGKTGELFF
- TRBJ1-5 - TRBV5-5 TGTGCCAGCAGCTTGGCAGGGGGCAATCAGCCCCAGCATTTT CASSLAGGNQPQHF
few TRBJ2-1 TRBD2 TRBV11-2 TGTGCCAGCAGCTTAGAGGGACTAGCGCACAGCTGGAATGAGCAGTTCTTC CASSLEGLAHSWNEQFF
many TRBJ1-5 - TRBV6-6 TGTGCCAGCAGTTTCCGGGCGGCGGGTAGCAATCAGCCCCAGCATTTT CASSFRAAGSNQPQHF
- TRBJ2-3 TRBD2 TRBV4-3 TGCGCCAGCAGCCAAGCCCCATCTAGCGGGGGAAGCACAGATACGCAGTATTTT CASSQAPSSGGSTDTQYF
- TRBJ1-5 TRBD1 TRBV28 TGTGCCAGCAGTTTATACGGACAGGGAGGACAGCCCCAGCATTTT CASSLYGQGGQPQHF
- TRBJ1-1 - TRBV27 TGTGCCAGCAGTACCCCTTCTGGGGCGCGAGGTGAAGCTTTCTTT CASSTPSGARGEAFF
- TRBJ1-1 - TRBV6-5 TGTGCCAGCAGAAAAGGCCAGGGGACGAACACTGAAGCTTTCTTT CASRKGQGTNTEAFF
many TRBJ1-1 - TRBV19 TGTGCCAGTACTCAAACACCAGACCAGAACACTGAAGCTTTCTTT CASTQTPDQNTEAFF